This T cell receptor beta chain originates from a study of regulatory T cells in long-lasting Graves disease. Regarding the study as a whole: Whereas 1,000 or so public clonotypes were shared by new patients, persistent patients shared more, at 2,500 to 3,000.

Time point defined: persistent/refractory GD, antithyroid drugs over 5 years with positive TRAb. RNA from PBMCs was the source of the TCR library. Recruitment took place at an endocrinology department in Xi'an, China. A blood draw put about 10 milliliters of peripheral blood into EDTA tubes. There are many counts of this clonotype. Its specificity is not known. One junction end does not reproduce the germline sequence, and a read error may be involved. Construction of the TCR beta libraries employed iRepertoire HTBI primers in conjunction with Arm-PCR of CDR3 regions. In TCRdb, the multiplex PCR reads were re-called with MiXCR into one record per CDR3 protein. The profile shows approximately 400,000 distinct CDR3 sequences, approximately 23% of them singletons. Source: peripheral blood mononuclear cells (PBMCs), taken when the disease was refractory, from a patient treated with antithyroid drugs. The receptor was isolated from a woman between 40 and 55 years old with Graves disease.

The CDR3 bases are TGTGCCAGCAGAGAAGAATCAATAGCCAAAAACATTCAGTACTTC. Amino acids: CASREESIAKNIQYF. The chain is built from TRBV2 and TRBJ2-4; D not resolved. The CDR3 totals 15 residues. Per germline, CDR1 SNHLY and CDR2 FYNNEI.